This T cell receptor beta chain was observed in a study of cytomegalovirus exposure and HLA in healthy donors. The PCR used 60 Vbeta and 13 Jbeta primers. Libraries were prepared by immunoSEQ multiplex PCR; TCRdb keeps only in-frame clonotypes and omits some of them. The data show 120,000 to 150,000 clones, 65% to 80% seen once. V lost 1 base and J lost 8, with 10 bases in between. CDR1 is SGHTA, CDR2 FQGNSA, per germline. CDR3 length: 13 amino acids. General study findings and limits: The CMV antigen specificity of a few CMV-associated chains was confirmed through in vitro analysis. Reportedly, a later analysis found an Asian-associated ancestry cluster had fewer N-insertions than the roughly 700-donor mean. In a later analysis, TCR beta V- and J-gene trimming was associated with a missense DCLRE1C variant. The authors later found TCR association rates varying by HLA locus, with DRB1 most and HLA-C fewest.

In regard to this clone: The antigen remains unidentified.

The receptor was isolated from a woman in her 30s in good health and CMV-seronegative. V and J are TRBV7-2 and TRBJ2-3, with D possibly TRBD2 on 6 matching bases. The sample was PBMCs. The CDR3 sequence is CASSLDNSGTQYF. The CDR3 coding sequence is TGTGCCAGCAGCTTAGATAATAGCGGTACGCAGTATTTT.